This T cell receptor (beta chain) is drawn from a study of cytomegalovirus exposure and HLA in healthy donors (dated by TCRdb to between 2016 and 2019). About the investigation overall: In an earlier analysis of some 610 of the donors, around 290 Gb of sequence data and approximately 100 million unique TCR beta sequences from some 170 million T cells were reported. Among some 410 genotyped donors of the cohort, an average of around 240,000 unique TCR beta nucleotide sequences was sequenced per donor, of which approximately 18% were non-productive. The later analysis used no new phenotypic data to find candidate immune exposures, relying instead on TCR beta sequences and their occurrence across donors. A later genetic analysis took genome-wide SNP genotypes for about 65% of the 666 donors and used that subset as a discovery cohort. HLA typing included class I and class II loci at four-digit resolution. Among the roughly 430 genotyped donors, around 81% belonged to the genetic ancestry cluster associated with self-reported Caucasian donors. The study was designed to test whether signatures of past pathogen exposure could be identified by cataloging public T cell receptors. Donor age, sex, ethnicity and CMV serostatus were compiled together with the repertoire data. An earlier analysis of fewer than 700 of the donors applied high-throughput TCR beta sequencing to assess whether each TCR beta V gene segment acted as functional or pseudogenic. Roughly 5 DR-DQ haplotypes were handled as single units for association and clustering, since linkage in the cohort was strong. An early release covering 500 to 750 HLA-typed donors comprised about 300 gigabases of sequencing data and 85 million or so unique TCR sequences. The T cell repertoires of 550 to 850 subjects were profiled by immunosequencing and related to cytomegalovirus serostatus. The number of typed donors differed by locus: roughly 620-640 for A, B, C, DRB1 and DQB1; 522 for DQA1; some 590 for DPA1; and some 470 for DPB1. All discovery cohort repertoires had been generated using a single sequencing platform. A later analysis re-analyzed previously published TCR beta repertoires from 666 donors and added high-resolution HLA genotyping to study TCR occurrence patterns. High-throughput TCR immunosequencing, statistical association of individual TCRs with disease status, and machine learning were combined to predict cytomegalovirus infection status. In addition to the first cohort of roughly 700 subjects, a separate validation cohort of 130 or so different subjects was used.

This clone was detected a few times. No cognate antigen has been identified for it. Base qualities were left out, and no much larger clone turns up one base away. Trimming takes 4 bases from V and 3 bases from J, and the germline ends sit 12 bases apart. Via the germline V gene, CDR1 is MGHRA and CDR2 YSYEKL. The CDR3 measures 14 amino acids from cysteine to phenylalanine. The entry retains the CDR3 DNA only, 42 bases that are in frame from base 1. What the research found in general, with its limitations: The only immune exposure information available for the cohort was CMV serostatus. In a later analysis, the rate of TCR association differed among HLA loci, with DRB1 alleles having the most associated TCRs and HLA-C alleles having the fewest. According to a later analysis, parvovirus B19, influenza, CMV and Epstein-Barr virus appeared linked to several top co-occurrence clusters. V-gene and J-gene trimming of TCR beta chains was associated with a missense DCLRE1C variant in a later genetic analysis, and the association was replicated in an independent cohort. The earlier analysis of a few hundred of the donors excluded around 17 rarely observed V segments, including chromosome 9 orphons, because counts were too low. Because some donors lacked HLA typing at each locus, the association tests relied only on the typed subset. This cohort had only TCR beta chains sequenced, and the lack of alpha or paired-chain data limited which features could be detected. The classifier was reported to diagnose cytomegalovirus status with high specificity and sensitivity in both the original cohort and the validation cohort. In a later analysis, about 16,000 TCR beta sequences were associated with specific HLA alleles at a false discovery rate of 0.05. According to a later analysis, most CMV-associated TCR beta chains appeared to be HLA-restricted, and the HLA associations seemed to be driven largely by CMV exposure. The study listed 150 to 200 TCR beta chains as associated with cytomegalovirus. The sequencing pipeline was judged likely to have produced a cluster of highly shared sequence variants as a technical artifact. Three of the identified cytomegalovirus-associated TCR beta chains were confirmed in vitro to be specific for cytomegalovirus antigens. Some IMGT-functional V segments, including TRBV6-2 and TRBV6-3, could not be told apart with the 87-base-pair reads, so those segments were excluded. In a later analysis, HLA-associated TCR beta chains showed more clonal expansion and lower generation probabilities than non-associated chains that were equally common. While some public TCRs were present in many individuals, most TCR sequences turned up only very rarely across donors. According to a later genetic analysis, donors in an Asian-associated ancestry cluster had fewer N-insertions in productive TCRs than the roughly 660-donor mean. Roughly uniform sequencing depth across donors was assumed in presence/absence analyses, although this assumption may not hold. The authors suggested that the approach could potentially be extended to other disease states and immunological phenotypes. Correlated functional status among segregating V segments might be attributable to linkage disequilibrium, but an unknown experimental factor could not be ruled out. A further reported finding was that TCR beta sequences accurately predicted the HLA-A and HLA-B alleles for most subjects in the first cohort. In an earlier analysis of some 500 of the donors, most TCR beta V segments were observed in productive rearrangements about 87% or about 30% of the time, broadly matching IMGT annotations. When HLA alleles, especially DR and DQ, strongly co-occurred, TCR associations were difficult to assign to individual alleles.

The cohort comprised around 690 healthy bone marrow donors. At the time of sampling, all cohort members were nominally healthy, though unrecorded immune exposures were likely present. The donor was CMV seronegative and belonged to the group of 352 seronegative cohort members. Each donor provided a peripheral blood sample, and peripheral blood mononuclear cells were used for TCR beta sequencing. Genomic DNA extraction from the blood cell samples was performed with the Qiagen DNeasy Blood Extraction Kit. Receptor amplification or capture employed the immunoSEQ multiplex PCR assay. A mixture of 60 forward primers for TCR Vbeta segments and 13 reverse primers for TCR Jbeta segments was used in the multiplex PCR. The CDR3 region of rearranged TCR beta genes was amplified from genomic DNA by a multiplex PCR assay. The amplified TCR beta libraries were sequenced on the Illumina HiSeq System as 87-base-pair reads. As for the authors' bioinformatics: A later analysis counted about 80 million unique TCR beta chains across the approximately 700 repertoires, and 9.5 million to 11 million of these chains were shared by at least two donors. Raw reads were error-corrected and collapsed into unique sequences with a nearest-neighbor algorithm that merged closely related sequences to remove PCR and sequencing errors. V, D and J gene segments were assigned by aligning CDR3 sequences to IMGT reference sequences. For a sequence to be retained, a match of at least six nucleotides was required to both a V gene segment and a J gene segment. Rearrangements were classified as productive when the CDR3 lacked stop codons and remained in frame with V and J, and all other rearrangements were classified as non-productive. CDR3 was defined by IMGT convention, running from the second conserved V-encoded cysteine to the conserved J-encoded phenylalanine. The earlier analysis of a few hundred of the donors excluded any sequence lacking an unambiguous match to a single V gene segment. An earlier analysis of a few hundred of the donors called V segments functional above 56.7% productive rearrangements and segregating when the between-donor standard deviation exceeded 5%. A statistical classification framework was built to diagnose cytomegalovirus status from the catalog of TCR beta chain sequences. In a later analysis, V and J genes were assigned by comparing TCR nucleotide sequences against IMGT/GENE-DB human TR gene sequences. In a later analysis, CDR3 sequences and most-parsimonious VDJ recombination scenarios were assigned using the TCRdist pipeline. In a later analysis, every TCR beta chain was defined by the combination of its CDR3 amino acid sequence and its V-gene family, and reads without a unique V-gene family were dropped. In a later analysis, a few hundred highly shared, low-generation-probability nucleotide sequences were removed to address suspected cross-contamination and a sequencing artifact. In a later analysis, a clonal expansion index for each public chain was calculated from normalized within-repertoire ranks of inferred template counts. In a later analysis, generation probabilities were computed using a VDJ recombination model fitted to out-of-frame rearrangements, and the results were checked against IGoR. In a later analysis, TCR-TCR, TCR-HLA and TCR-CMV co-occurrence was scored with hypergeometric tests, and a repertoire-size bias correction was applied to TCR pairs. False discovery rates were estimated in a later analysis by permuting HLA or CMV assignments 20 times. A later analysis grouped co-occurring TCRs with DBSCAN, adding TCRdist sequence similarity when clustering within HLA-allele-positive subsets. Repertoires with fewer than 30,000 or more than 120,000 public chains were left out of co-occurrence clustering, as were roughly five repertoires with anomalous nucleotide sharing. The table comes from immuneACCESS by way of TCRdb, which keeps in-frame sequences with V and J called. Part of the clones is missing from these tables; in studies checked, under half for an unresolved V gene and the rest for unknown reasons. Clonal size and the V and J genes are those of that table, whereas D and trimming came from the DNA. This sample holds about 140,000 clones; roughly 79% were observed only once. The ten top clones hold approximately 1.9% of the sample.

Sequencing was done on a sample of PBMCs. The TCR sequence derives from a woman in her 40s in good health and CMV-seronegative. The sequence links TRBV4-1 to TRBJ1-2; D gene: possibly TRBD1, on 6 matching bases. In nucleotides, the sequence is TGCGCCAGCAGCCCACATCGGACAGACTATGGCTACACCTTC. Its translation is CASSPHRTDYGYTF.